This T cell receptor (beta chain) was sequenced for a study of blood T cell repertoires in COVID-19. Data came from immunoSEQ multiplex PCR; TCRdb stores just in-frame clones and leaves some out. Here the sample spans about 230,000 clones, around 85% being singletons. The CDR3 covers 18 residues. Germline V gene data show CDR1 as LNHNV and CDR2 as YYDKDF (reference sequence). The V gene end was trimmed by 1 base and the J gene end by 2 bases; junction bases not matched to a gene: 14. The chain employs TRBV15 and TRBJ2-7, with 7 bases matching TRBD1. The sequenced material came from peripheral blood. The origin of this receptor is a woman older than 75 with acute or convalescent COVID-19. The CDR3 DNA reads as TGTGCCACCAGCAGAGCTCACGAGGGACAGTATGACACCTACGAGCAGTACTTC. It is translated as CATSRAHEGQYDTYEQYF.